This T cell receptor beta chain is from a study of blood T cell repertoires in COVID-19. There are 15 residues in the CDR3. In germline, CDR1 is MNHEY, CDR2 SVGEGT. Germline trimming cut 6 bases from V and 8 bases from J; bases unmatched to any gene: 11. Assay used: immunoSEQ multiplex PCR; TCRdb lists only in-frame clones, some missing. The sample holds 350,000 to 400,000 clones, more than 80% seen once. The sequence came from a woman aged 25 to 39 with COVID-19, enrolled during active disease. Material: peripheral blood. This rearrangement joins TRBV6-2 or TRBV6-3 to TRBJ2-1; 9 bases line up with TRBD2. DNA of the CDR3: TGTGCCAGCAGCCACTCCCCTAGCGGGGAAGATGAGCAGTTCTTC. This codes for CASSHSPSGEDEQFF.